This T cell receptor (beta chain) was sequenced for a study of blood T cell repertoires in COVID-19. The method was immunoSEQ multiplex PCR; TCRdb's version includes in-frame clones alone and lacks a portion of them. Of approximately 70,000 clones in the sample, around 82% were seen once. Input material: peripheral blood. The origin of this receptor is a woman aged 55-75 years with acute or convalescent COVID-19.

The CDR3 sequence is CASSAGGASEAFF. DNA for the CDR3: TGTGCCAGCTCCGCAGGGGGCGCTTCTGAAGCTTTCTTT. The chain combines TRBV18 with TRBJ1-1; the match to TRBD1 covers 8 bases. V trimming: 6 bases; J trimming: 6 bases; junction bases outside the gene matches: 6. This CDR3 spans 13 amino acids. In germline, CDR1 is KGHSH, CDR2 LQKENI.